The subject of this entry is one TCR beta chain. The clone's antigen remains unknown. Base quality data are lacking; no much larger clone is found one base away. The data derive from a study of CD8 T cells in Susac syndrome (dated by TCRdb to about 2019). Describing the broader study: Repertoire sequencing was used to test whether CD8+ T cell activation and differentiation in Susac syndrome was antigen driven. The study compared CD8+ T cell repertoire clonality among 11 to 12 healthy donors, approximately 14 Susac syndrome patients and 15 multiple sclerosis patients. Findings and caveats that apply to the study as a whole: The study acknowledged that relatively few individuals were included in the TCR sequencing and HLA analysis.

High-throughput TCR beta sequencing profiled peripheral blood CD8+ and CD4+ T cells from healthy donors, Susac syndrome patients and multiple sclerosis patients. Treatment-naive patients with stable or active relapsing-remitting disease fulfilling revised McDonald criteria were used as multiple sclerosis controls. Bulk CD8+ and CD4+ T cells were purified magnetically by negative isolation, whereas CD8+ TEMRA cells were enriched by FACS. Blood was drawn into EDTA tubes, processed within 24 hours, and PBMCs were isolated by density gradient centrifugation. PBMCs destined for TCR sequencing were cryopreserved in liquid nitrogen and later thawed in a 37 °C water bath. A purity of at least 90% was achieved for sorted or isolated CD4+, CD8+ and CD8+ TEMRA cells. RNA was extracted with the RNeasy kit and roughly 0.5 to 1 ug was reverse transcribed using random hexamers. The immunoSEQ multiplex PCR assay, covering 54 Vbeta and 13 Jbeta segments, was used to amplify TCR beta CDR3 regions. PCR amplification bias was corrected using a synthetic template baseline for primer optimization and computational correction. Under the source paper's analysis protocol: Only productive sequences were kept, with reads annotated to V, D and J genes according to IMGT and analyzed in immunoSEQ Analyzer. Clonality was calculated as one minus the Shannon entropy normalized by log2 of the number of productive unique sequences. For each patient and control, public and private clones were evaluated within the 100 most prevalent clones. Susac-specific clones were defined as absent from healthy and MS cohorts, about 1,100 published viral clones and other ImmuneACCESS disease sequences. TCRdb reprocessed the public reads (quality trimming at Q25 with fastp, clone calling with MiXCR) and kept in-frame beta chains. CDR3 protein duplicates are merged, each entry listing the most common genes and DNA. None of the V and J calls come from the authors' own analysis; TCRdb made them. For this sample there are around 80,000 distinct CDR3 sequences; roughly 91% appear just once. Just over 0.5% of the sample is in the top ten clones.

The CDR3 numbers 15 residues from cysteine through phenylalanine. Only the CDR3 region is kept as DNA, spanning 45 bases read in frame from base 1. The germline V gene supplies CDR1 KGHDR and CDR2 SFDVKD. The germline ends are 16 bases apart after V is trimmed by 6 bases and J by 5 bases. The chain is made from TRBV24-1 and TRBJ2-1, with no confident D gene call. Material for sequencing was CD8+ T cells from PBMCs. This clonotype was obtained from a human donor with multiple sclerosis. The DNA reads TGTGCCACCAGTCAAGTTGGGGATCCCCACAATGAGCAGTTCTTC. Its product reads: CATSQVGDPHNEQFF.